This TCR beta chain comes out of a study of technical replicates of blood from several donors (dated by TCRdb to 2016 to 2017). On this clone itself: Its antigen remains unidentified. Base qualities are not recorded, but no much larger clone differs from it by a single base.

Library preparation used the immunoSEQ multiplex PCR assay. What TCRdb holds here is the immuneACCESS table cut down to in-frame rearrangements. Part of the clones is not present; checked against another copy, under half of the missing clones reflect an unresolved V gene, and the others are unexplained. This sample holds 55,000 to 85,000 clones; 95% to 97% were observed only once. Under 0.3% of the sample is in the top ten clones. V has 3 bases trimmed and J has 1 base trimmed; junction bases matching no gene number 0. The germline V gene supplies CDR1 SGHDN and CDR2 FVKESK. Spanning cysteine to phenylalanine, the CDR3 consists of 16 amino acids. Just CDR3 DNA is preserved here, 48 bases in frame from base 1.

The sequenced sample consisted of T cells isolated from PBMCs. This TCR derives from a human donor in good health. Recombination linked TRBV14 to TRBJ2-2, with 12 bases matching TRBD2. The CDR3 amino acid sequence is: CASSQGLAGNTGELFF. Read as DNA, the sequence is TGTGCCAGCAGCCAGGGACTAGCGGGGAACACCGGGGAGCTGTTTTTT.